The 21 T cell receptor beta chains reported below all come from one sample, sequenced in a study of T cells in localized non-small cell lung cancer (dated by TCRdb to 2018 to 2021). Library preparation employed the immunoSEQ multiplex PCR assay. Sourced from immuneACCESS, this table was stored by TCRdb with only in-frame sequences that have V and J called. A share of the clones is absent; for the studies checked, an unresolved V gene accounts for under half, and the remainder has no known explanation. For this sample the table gives about 1,500 clones, of which roughly 36% were detected only once. The ten largest clonotypes hold about 7% of the sample. This sample comprised lung tumor tissue, obtained before any cancer treatment. The source of these receptors is a female donor older than 55 with stage I lung adenocarcinoma.

This clone is labeled as medium-sized. V usage is TRBV6-8 and J usage is TRBJ2-1; D gene unclear. V lost 2 bases and J 4 bases, leaving 18 bases between the germline ends. The germline gives CDR1 MNHGY, CDR2 SAAAGT. The CDR3 totals 17 residues. CDR3 protein: CASSYGLGQSQYNEQFF. CDR3 DNA: TGTGCCAGCAGTTACGGTCTTGGGCAGTCCCAATACAATGAGCAGTTCTTC.

There are a few counts of this clone. The CDR3 sequence: CASSFQQGYKAQYF. In nucleotides, the CDR3 is TGTGCCAGCAGCTTTCAACAGGGCTATAAGGCCCAGTACTTC. The chain recombines TRBV9 with TRBJ2-5; a weak D match, TRBD1 (6 bases). V lost 4 bases and J 9 bases, leaving 19 bases between the germline ends. CDR1 and CDR2 (germline): SGDLS, YYNGEE. This CDR3 region has 14 residues.

V gene TRBV19 combines with J gene TRBJ1-2, with D maybe TRBD1 (6 bases). CDR1 is LNHDA, CDR2 SQIVND, per germline (reference sequence). Trimming stripped 3 bases from V and 4 bases from J, with 15 bases between. The CDR3 is made up of 15 amino acids. The CDR3 loop reads CASSIGAGGSYGYTF. CDR3 coding DNA: TGTGCCAGTAGTATTGGGGCTGGGGGCAGCTATGGCTACACCTTC.

This clone was recorded a few times. The chain joins TRBV14 to TRBJ2-7; weak D call: TRBD2 (6 bases). V was clipped by 4 bases and J by 0 bases, with 10 bases between them. Germline-derived CDR1 and CDR2 are SGHDN and FVKESK. There are 14 residues in the CDR3. This chain's CDR3 is CASSPRELSYEQYF. Written as DNA, the CDR3 is TGTGCCAGCAGCCCCCGGGAGCTCTCCTACGAGCAGTACTTC.

In its sample, this clone was seen a few times. This chain joins TRBV6-8 and TRBJ1-5, with TRBD1 matching 9 bases. J was trimmed by 6 bases and V by 7 bases; bases with no gene match: 10. There are 15 residues in the CDR3. Germline CDR1 MNHGY, CDR2 SAAAGT. CDR3 bases: TGTGCCAGCACCGTACAGGGGGCAGGGACTCAGCCCCAGCATTTT. It is translated as CASTVQGAGTQPQHF.

This clone was observed once. The V call is TRBV19, the J call TRBJ1-2; possible D gene TRBD1, 6 bases. The V end lost 2 bases, the J end lost 3 bases, and 13 bases lay between the germline ends. The length of the CDR3 is 15 residues. Germline CDR1 reads LNHDA; CDR2 reads SQIVND (reference sequence). CDR3 amino acids: CASSISFGTHYGYTF. In nucleotides, the CDR3 is TGTGCCAGTAGTATATCTTTCGGGACACACTATGGCTACACCTTC.

This chain links TRBV11-3 with TRBJ1-5; D unresolved. V dropped 5 bases and J dropped 5 bases, with 13 bases sitting between them. Looked up from germline, CDR1 is SGHNT and CDR2 is YENEEA. There are 14 residues in the CDR3. The CDR3 sequence is CASSPGPSYQPQHF. The DNA of the CDR3 is TGTGCCAGCAGCCCCGGACCGAGCTATCAGCCCCAGCATTTT.

The chain recombines TRBV14 with TRBJ1-1, with D maybe TRBD1 (6 bases). Trimming took 4 bases from V and 11 from J, leaving 14 bases between them. CDR3 length: 12 amino acids. CDR1 and CDR2 (germline): SGHDN, FVKESK. The CDR3 loop is CASSPRRGGAFF. DNA for the CDR3: TGTGCCAGCAGCCCGAGGCGGGGGGGCGCTTTCTTT.

The table lists this clone with a few counts. The rearrangement links TRBV18 to TRBJ2-7; the match to TRBD1 covers 10 bases. Trimming took 5 bases from V and 6 from J; bases not matched to a gene: 4. The CDR3 sequence is 13 residues long. CDR1 is KGHSH, CDR2 LQKENI, per germline. Here the CDR3 DNA reads TGTGCCAGCTCATCGGGACAGGGGACCGAGCAGTACTTC. Amino acid sequence: CASSSGQGTEQYF.

CDR3 in amino acids: CASSSWGGDSGYTF. The CDR3 coding sequence is TGTGCCAGCTCCTCGTGGGGCGGAGACAGTGGCTACACCTTC. V gene TRBV18 combines with J gene TRBJ1-2; D perhaps matches TRBD1 (5 bases). The CDR3 is made up of 14 amino acids. CDR1 is KGHSH, CDR2 LQKENI, per germline. The V gene lost 6 bases and the J gene lost 7 bases, with 18 bases spanning the gap.

This rearrangement joins TRBV18 to TRBJ1-6; 10 nucleotides align to TRBD1. The V segment lost 3 bases and the J segment 7 bases; nucleotides outside the gene matches: 6. Germline V CDR1 and CDR2: KGHSH, LQKENI. The CDR3 consists of 16 residues. The CDR3 sequence is CASSPETGGLNSPLHF. CDR3 DNA sequence: TGTGCCAGCTCACCCGAGACAGGGGGCCTGAATTCACCCCTCCACTTT.

The chain has TRBV6-8 and TRBJ1-5; unclear D gene. Germline V CDR1 and CDR2: MNHGY, SAAAGT. The germline V and J ends were trimmed by 4 bases and 4 bases, with 11 bases remaining between them. This CDR3 is 14 amino acids long. CDR3 protein: CASSLRPANQPQHF. Here the CDR3 DNA reads TGTGCCAGCAGTTTGAGACCCGCTAATCAGCCCCAGCATTTT.

By share, this clone ranks as medium-sized (0.01 to 0.1%). The V gene is TRBV4-1, the J gene TRBJ2-7, with D possibly being TRBD1 or TRBD2 (5 bases each). CDR1 is MGHRA and CDR2 is YSYEKL in the germline V gene. Trimming shortened V by 4 bases and J by 0 bases, and 13 bases separated the two germline ends. The CDR3 is 15 amino acids. CDR3 coding DNA: TGCGCCAGCAGCCGCTCCGGGGCTCTCTCCTACGAGCAGTACTTC. This encodes CASSRSGALSYEQYF.

The chain links TRBV29-1 to TRBJ2-6; possible D gene TRBD1, 6 bases. Germline V gene lookup returns CDR1 SQVTM and CDR2 ANQGSEA. Trimming left V 4 bases short and J 2 bases short, with 9 bases between. The CDR3 sequence is 14 residues long. CDR3 DNA: TGCAGCGTTGTGCCAGGGGCTGGGGCCAACGTCCTGACTTTC. As protein: CSVVPGAGANVLTF.

V and J are TRBV18 and TRBJ2-1; D remains ambiguous. V was trimmed by 1 base and J by 8 bases, leaving 12 bases between them. Germline V CDR1 and CDR2: KGHSH, LQKENI. This CDR3 has 14 residues. CDR3 loop: CASSPRASPHEQFF. CDR3 nucleotide sequence: TGTGCCAGCTCACCACGGGCCTCCCCCCATGAGCAGTTCTTC.

The genes are TRBV18 and TRBJ1-3, with D perhaps TRBD1 (5 bases). The CDR3 consists of 16 residues. Trimming cost V 0 bases and J 0 bases, with 9 bases left between them. The germline CDR1 and CDR2 sequences are KGHSH and LQKENI. The CDR3 is CASSPPGRLSGNTIYF. The CDR3 region has the DNA TGTGCCAGCTCACCACCGGGACGACTCTCTGGAAACACCATATATTTT.

Only a few counts were recorded for this clone. The chain carries TRBV6-8 and TRBJ1-1, with TRBD1 matching over 7 bases. This CDR3 has 12 amino acids. Trimming at V came to 6 bases and at J to 11 bases, leaving 9 bases not matched to a gene. The V gene's germline CDR1 is MNHGY and CDR2 SAAAGT. This CDR3 reads CASRPQGEGAFF. CDR3 coding DNA: TGTGCCAGCAGACCTCAGGGGGAAGGCGCTTTCTTT.

The gene calls are TRBV29-1 and TRBJ1-2; D is ambiguous. The CDR3 loop spans 12 amino acids. The germline V gene encodes CDR1 SQVTM and CDR2 ANQGSEA. V lost 5 bases and J lost 7, with 14 bases in between. The CDR3 sequence is CSVWGGESGYTF. The CDR3 nucleotides read TGCAGCGTTTGGGGTGGAGAAAGTGGCTACACCTTC. The variable domain in full, completed from reference TRBV29-1 and TRBJ1-2, reads SAVISQKPSRDICQRGTSLTIQCQVDSQVTMMFWYRQQPGQSLTLIATANQGSEATYESGFVIDKFPISRPNLTFSTLTVSNMSPEDSSIYLCSVWGGESGYTFGSGTRLTVV.

This clone was seen just once. The chain recombines TRBV29-1 with TRBJ2-2; D unclear. Trimming cost V 7 bases and J 2 bases, with 17 bases left between them. Germline V CDR1 and CDR2: SQVTM, ANQGSEA. The CDR3 is made up of 15 amino acids. CDR3 sequence (DNA): TGCAGCGCGGGTAGAGAAAGCCTAAACACCGGGGAGCTGTTTTTT. It yields the protein CSAGRESLNTGELFF.

Of note for this clone: A junction end diverges from the germline sequence, so it may reflect a read error. The chain employs TRBV19 and TRBJ1-5; 7 bases match TRBD1. Germline V gene lookup returns CDR1 LNHDA and CDR2 SQIVND (reference sequence). There are 13 residues in the CDR3. This CDR3 is CASSLDREGPQHF. As DNA, the CDR3 is TGTGCCAGTAGTTTAGACAGGGAGGGGCCCCAGCATTTT.

The chain is built from TRBV27 and TRBJ2-3; 9 bases align to TRBD1. The length of the CDR3 is 14 residues. Losses at the gene ends were 7 bases for V and 4 bases for J; bases not matched to a gene: 6. Germline-derived CDR1 and CDR2 are MNHEY and SMNVEV (reference sequence). The CDR3 loop is CASIRTGVPDTQYF. CDR3 nucleotides: TGTGCCAGCATCCGGACAGGGGTCCCAGATACGCAGTATTTT.